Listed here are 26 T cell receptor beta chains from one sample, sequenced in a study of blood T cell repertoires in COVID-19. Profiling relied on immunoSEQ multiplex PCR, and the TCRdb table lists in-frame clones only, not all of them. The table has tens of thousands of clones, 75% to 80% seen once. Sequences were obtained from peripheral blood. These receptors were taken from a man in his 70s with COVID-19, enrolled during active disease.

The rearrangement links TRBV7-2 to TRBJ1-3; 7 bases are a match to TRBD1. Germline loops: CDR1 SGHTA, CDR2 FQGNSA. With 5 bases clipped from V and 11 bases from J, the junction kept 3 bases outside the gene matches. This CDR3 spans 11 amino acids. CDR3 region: CASSPQGAIYF. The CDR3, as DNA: TGTGCCAGCAGCCCCCAGGGGGCCATATATTTT.

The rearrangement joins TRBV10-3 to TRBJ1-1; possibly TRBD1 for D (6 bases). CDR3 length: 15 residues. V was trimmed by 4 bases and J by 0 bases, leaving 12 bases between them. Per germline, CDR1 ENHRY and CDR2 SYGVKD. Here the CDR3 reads CAISGRTAMNTEAFF. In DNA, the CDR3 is TGTGCCATCAGTGGCAGGACAGCTATGAACACTGAAGCTTTCTTT.

CDR3: CASSFQGGPNTEAFF. In DNA form, the CDR3 reads TGTGCCAGCAGTTTTCAGGGGGGCCCGAACACTGAAGCTTTCTTT. V and J are TRBV6-6 and TRBJ1-1; TRBD1 aligns across 7 bases. With V trimmed by 4 bases and J by 1 base, 6 bases remained unmatched. The CDR3 sequence is 15 residues long. Germline V gives CDR1 MNHNY, CDR2 SVGAGI (reference sequence).

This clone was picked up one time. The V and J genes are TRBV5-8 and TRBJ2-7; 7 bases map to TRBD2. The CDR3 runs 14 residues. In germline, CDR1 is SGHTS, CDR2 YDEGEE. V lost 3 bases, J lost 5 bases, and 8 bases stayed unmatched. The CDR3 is CASSSWGGNDEQYF. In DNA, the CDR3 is TGTGCCAGCAGCTCTTGGGGAGGGAACGACGAGCAGTACTTC.

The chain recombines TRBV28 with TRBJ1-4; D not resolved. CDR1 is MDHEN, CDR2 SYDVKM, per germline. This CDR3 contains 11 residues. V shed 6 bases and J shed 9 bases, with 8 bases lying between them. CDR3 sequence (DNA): TGTGCCAGCAGATCACAACAAAAACTGTTTTTT. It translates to CASRSQQKLFF. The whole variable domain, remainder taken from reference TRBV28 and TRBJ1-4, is DVKVTQSSRYLVKRTGEKVFLECVQDMDHENMFWYRQDPGLGLRLIYFSYDVKMKEKGDIPEGYSVSREKKERFSLILESASTNQTSMYLCASRSQQKLFFGSGTQLSVL.

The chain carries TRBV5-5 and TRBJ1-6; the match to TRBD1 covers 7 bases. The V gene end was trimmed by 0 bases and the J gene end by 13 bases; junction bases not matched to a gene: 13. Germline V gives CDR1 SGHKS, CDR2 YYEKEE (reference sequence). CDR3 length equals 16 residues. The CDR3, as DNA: TGTGCCAGCAGCTTGGGGTCCCCAGGGGGGCCTCCGCCCCTCCACTTT. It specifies CASSLGSPGGPPPLHF. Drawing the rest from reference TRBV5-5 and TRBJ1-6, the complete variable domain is DAGVTQSPTHLIKTRGQQVTLRCSPISGHKSVSWYQQVLGQGPQFIFQYYEKEERGRGNFPDRFSARQFPNYSSELNVNALLLGDSALYLCASSLGSPGGPPPLHFGNGTRLTVT.

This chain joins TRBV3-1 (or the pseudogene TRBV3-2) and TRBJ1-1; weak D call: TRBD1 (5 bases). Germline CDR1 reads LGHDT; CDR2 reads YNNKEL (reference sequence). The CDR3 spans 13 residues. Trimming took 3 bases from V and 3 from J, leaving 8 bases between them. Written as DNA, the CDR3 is TGTGCCAGCAGCCAGGACATTTACACTGAAGCTTTCTTT. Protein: CASSQDIYTEAFF.

CDR3 DNA: TGTGCCAGCAGTGGCGGACAGCCCGCTTTAGGAAACACCATATATTTT. Translating gives CASSGGQPALGNTIYF. J is TRBJ1-3 and V is TRBV6-1; D is perhaps TRBD1 (6 bases). Germline CDR1 MNHNS, CDR2 SASEGT. Trimming left V 4 bases short and J 4 bases short, with 17 bases between. The CDR3 has 16 amino acids.

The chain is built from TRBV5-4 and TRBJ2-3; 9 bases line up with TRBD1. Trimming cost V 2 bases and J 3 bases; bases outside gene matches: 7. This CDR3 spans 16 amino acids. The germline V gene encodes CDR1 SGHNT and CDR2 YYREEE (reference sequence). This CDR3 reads CASSFPGTGRTDTQYF. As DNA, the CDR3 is TGTGCCAGCAGCTTCCCCGGGACAGGGAGGACAGATACGCAGTATTTT. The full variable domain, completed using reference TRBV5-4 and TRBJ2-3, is ETGVTQSPTHLIKTRGQQVTLRCSSQSGHNTVSWYQQALGQGPQFIFQYYREEENGRGNFPPRFSGLQFPNYSSELNVNALELDDSALYLCASSFPGTGRTDTQYFGPGTRLTVL.

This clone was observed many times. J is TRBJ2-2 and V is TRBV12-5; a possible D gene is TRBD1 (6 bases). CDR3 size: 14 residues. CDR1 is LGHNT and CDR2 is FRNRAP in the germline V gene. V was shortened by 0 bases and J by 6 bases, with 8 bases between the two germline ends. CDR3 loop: CASGLVAGAGELFF. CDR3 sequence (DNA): TGTGCTAGTGGTTTGGTAGCAGGGGCCGGGGAGCTGTTTTTT.

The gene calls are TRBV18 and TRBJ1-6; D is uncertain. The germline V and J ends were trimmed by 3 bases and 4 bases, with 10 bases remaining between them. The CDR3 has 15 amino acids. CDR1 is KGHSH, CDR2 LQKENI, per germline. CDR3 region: CASSPVGSYNSPLHF. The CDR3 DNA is TGTGCCAGCTCACCTGTAGGGAGTTATAATTCACCCCTCCACTTT.

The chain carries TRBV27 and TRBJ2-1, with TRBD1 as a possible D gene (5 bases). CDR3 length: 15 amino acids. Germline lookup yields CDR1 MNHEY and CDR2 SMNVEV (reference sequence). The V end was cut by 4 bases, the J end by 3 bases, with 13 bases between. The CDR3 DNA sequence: TGTGCCAGCAGTTCCGACAGAGACAACTACAATGAGCAGTTCTTC. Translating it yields CASSSDRDNYNEQFF.

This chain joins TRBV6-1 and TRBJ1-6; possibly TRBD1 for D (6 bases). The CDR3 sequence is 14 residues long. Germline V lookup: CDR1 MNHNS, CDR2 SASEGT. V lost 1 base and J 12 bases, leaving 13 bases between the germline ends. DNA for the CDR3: TGTGCCAGCAGTGAAGAGGAACAGGGTTTACCCCTCCACTTT. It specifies CASSEEEQGLPLHF.

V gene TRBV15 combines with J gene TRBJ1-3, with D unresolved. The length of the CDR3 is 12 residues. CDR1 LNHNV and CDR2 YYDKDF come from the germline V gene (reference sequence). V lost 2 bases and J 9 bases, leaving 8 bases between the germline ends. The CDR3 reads CATSRQGGTIYF. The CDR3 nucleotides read TGTGCCACCAGCAGACAAGGAGGCACCATATATTTT.

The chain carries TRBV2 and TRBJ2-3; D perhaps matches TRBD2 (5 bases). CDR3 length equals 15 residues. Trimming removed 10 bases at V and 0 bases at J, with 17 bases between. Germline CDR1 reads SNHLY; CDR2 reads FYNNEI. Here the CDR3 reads CANGLLVASTDTQYF. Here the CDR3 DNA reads TGTGCCAACGGACTGCTAGTCGCTAGCACAGATACGCAGTATTTT.

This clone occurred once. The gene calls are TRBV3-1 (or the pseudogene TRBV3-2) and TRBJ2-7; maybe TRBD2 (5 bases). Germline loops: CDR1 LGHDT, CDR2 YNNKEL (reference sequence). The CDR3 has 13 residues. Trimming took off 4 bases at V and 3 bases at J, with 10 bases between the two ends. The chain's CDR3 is CASSPDGLYEQYF. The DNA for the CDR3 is TGTGCCAGCAGCCCGGACGGACTCTACGAGCAGTACTTC.

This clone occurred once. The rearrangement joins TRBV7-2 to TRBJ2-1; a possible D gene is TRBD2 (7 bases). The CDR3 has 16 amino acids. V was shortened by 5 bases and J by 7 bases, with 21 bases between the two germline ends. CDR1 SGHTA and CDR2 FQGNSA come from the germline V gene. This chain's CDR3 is CASSPSVGGAINEQFF. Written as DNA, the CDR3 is TGTGCCAGCAGCCCCTCCGTGGGGGGGGCGATTAATGAGCAGTTCTTC. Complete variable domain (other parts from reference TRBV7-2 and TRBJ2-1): GAGVSQSPSNKVTEKGKDVELRCDPISGHTALYWYRQSLGQGLEFLIYFQGNSAPDKSGLPSDRFSAERTGGSVSTLTIQRTQQEDSAVYLCASSPSVGGAINEQFFGPGTRLTVL.

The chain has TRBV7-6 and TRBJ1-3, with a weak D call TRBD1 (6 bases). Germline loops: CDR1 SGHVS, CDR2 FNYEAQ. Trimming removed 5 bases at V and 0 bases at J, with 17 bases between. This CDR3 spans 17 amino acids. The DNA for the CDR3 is TGTGCCAGCAGCCACAACCGGGGACAAACCTCTGGAAACACCATATATTTT. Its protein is CASSHNRGQTSGNTIYF.

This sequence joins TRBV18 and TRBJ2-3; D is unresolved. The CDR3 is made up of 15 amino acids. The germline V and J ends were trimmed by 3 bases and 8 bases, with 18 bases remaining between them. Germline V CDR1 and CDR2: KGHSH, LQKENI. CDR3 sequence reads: CASSPSILELGTQYF. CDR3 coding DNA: TGTGCCAGCTCACCTAGTATCCTGGAGCTTGGTACGCAGTATTTT. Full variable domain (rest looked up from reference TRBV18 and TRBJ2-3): NAGVMQNPRHLVRRRGQEARLRCSPMKGHSHVYWYRQLPEEGLKFMVYLQKENIIDESGMPKERFSAEFPKEGPSILRIQQVVRGDSAAYFCASSPSILELGTQYFGPGTRLTVL.

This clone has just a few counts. For the CDR3, the DNA is TGTGCCAGCAGCCTCCTCCCGGGACAGGGGGTAGATACGCAGTATTTT. Translated, it gives CASSLLPGQGVDTQYF. The chain joins TRBV5-4 to TRBJ2-3; 11 bases match TRBD1. The V segment lost 4 bases and the J segment 5 bases; nucleotides outside the gene matches: 9. Looked up from germline, CDR1 is SGHNT and CDR2 is YYREEE (reference sequence). The CDR3 is 16 amino acids. The full variable domain, its missing parts supplied by reference TRBV5-4 and TRBJ2-3, is ETGVTQSPTHLIKTRGQQVTLRCSSQSGHNTVSWYQQALGQGPQFIFQYYREEENGRGNFPPRFSGLQFPNYSSELNVNALELDDSALYLCASSLLPGQGVDTQYFGPGTRLTVL.

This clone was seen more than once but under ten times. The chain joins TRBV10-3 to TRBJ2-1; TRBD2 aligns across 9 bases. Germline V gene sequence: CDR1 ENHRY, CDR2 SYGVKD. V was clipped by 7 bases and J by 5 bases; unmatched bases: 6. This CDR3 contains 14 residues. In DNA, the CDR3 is TGTGCCATCAATTTGCGGGGGGGCCACAATGAGCAGTTCTTC. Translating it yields CAINLRGGHNEQFF.

The DNA of the CDR3 is TGTGCCAGCTCACCACCCCCAGGGGGCACTGAAGCTTTCTTT. As protein: CASSPPPGGTEAFF. This sequence joins TRBV18 and TRBJ1-1; TRBD1 matches at 7 bases. V lost 0 bases, J lost 4 bases, and 2 bases stayed unmatched. CDR3 size: 14 residues. CDR1 is KGHSH and CDR2 is LQKENI in the germline V gene. Drawing the rest from reference TRBV18 and TRBJ1-1, the complete variable domain is NAGVMQNPRHLVRRRGQEARLRCSPMKGHSHVYWYRQLPEEGLKFMVYLQKENIIDESGMPKERFSAEFPKEGPSILRIQQVVRGDSAAYFCASSPPPGGTEAFFGQGTRLTVV.

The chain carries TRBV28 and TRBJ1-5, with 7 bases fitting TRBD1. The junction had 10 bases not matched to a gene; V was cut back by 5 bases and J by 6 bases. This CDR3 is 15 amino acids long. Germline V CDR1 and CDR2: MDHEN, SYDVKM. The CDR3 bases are TGTGCCAGCAGTACTCCTACAGGGGACACTCAGCCCCAGCATTTT. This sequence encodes CASSTPTGDTQPQHF.

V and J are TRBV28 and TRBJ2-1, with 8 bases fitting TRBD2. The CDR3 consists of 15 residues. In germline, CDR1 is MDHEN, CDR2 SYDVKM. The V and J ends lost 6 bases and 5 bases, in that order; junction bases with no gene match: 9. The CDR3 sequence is CASRTGGFGHNEQFF. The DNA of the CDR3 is TGTGCCAGCAGAACGGGAGGGTTCGGCCACAATGAGCAGTTCTTC.

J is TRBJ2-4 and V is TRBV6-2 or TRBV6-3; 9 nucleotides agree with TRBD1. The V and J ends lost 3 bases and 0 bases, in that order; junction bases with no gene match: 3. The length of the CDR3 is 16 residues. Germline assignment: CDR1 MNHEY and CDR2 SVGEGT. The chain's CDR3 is CASSYYRGLAKNIQYF. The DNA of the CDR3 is TGTGCCAGCAGTTATTACAGGGGGCTAGCCAAAAACATTCAGTACTTC.

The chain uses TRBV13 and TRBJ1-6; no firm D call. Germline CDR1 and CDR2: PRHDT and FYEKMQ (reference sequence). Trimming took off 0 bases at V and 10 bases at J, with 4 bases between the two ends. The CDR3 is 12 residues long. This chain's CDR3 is CASSLGLSPLHF. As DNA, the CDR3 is TGTGCCAGCAGCTTAGGCCTCTCACCCCTCCACTTT.